This T cell receptor (beta chain) was sequenced in a study of T cell responses to AZD1222 COVID-19 vaccine. Whole-study findings and limits: Reportedly, close to half of spike-specific TCRs are directed against unmutated variant regions. Elevations in Spike-specific TCR breadth and depth followed administration of two AZD1222 doses. Clonal diversity was possibly underestimated, and white British individuals and females predominated among donors. The repertoires were collected only after the peak T cell response.

There are a few counts of this clone. Its specificity is not known. The method was immunoSEQ multiplex PCR; TCRdb's version includes in-frame clones alone and lacks a portion of them. The top ten hold 9.3% of the sample, which has about 73,000 clones, approximately 89% seen once. Trimming cost V 10 bases and J 5 bases, with 14 bases left between them. Germline CDR1 is MNHEY and CDR2 is SMNVEV (reference sequence). CDR3 size: 12 residues. Source: peripheral blood, taken 28 days after the second AZD1222 dose. This receptor was identified in an adult who received the AZD1222 COVID-19 vaccine. The chain recombines TRBV27 with TRBJ2-5; D uncertain. CDR3 protein: CAKWGRRETQYF. The CDR3 DNA reads as TGTGCCAAGTGGGGAAGAAGGGAGACCCAGTACTTC.